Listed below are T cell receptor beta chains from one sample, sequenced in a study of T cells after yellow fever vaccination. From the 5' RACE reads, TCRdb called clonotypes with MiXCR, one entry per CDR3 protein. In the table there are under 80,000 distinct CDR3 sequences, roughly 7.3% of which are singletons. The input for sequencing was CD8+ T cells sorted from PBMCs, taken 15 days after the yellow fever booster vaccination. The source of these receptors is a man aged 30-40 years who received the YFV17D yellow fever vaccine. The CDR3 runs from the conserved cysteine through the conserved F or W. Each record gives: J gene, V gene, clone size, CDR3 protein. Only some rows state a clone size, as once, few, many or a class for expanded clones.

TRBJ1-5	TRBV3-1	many	CASSQIGDQPQHF
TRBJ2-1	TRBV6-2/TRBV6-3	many	CASSPLGPAGGLFYNEQFF
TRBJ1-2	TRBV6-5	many	CASSYGSLYGYTF
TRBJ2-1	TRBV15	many	CATSRKTGGVYNEQFF
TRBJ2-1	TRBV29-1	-	CSAGLAGARSYNEQFF
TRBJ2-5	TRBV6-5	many	CASSLEQAELQETQYF
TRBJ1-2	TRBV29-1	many	CSVQEQGAPDGYTF
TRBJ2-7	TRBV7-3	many	CASSSRSGGTITYEQYF
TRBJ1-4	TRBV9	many	CASSVEALGPEKLFF
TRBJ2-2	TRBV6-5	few	CASSYSSSGQGFSGELFF
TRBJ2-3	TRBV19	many	CASSMGGTQYF
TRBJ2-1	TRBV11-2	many	CASSLHSGIYSYNEQFF
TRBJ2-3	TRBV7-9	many	CASSRSLPATDTQYF
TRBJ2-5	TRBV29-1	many	CSVGPLGETQYF
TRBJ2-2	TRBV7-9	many	CASSPIQGFNTGELFF
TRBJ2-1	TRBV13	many	CASSFVVAAHNEQFF
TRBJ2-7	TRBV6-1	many	CASSVGTSYEQYF
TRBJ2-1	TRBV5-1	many	CASSVLLAGGGNEQFF
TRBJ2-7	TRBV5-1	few	CASRLTWDGREIYEQYF
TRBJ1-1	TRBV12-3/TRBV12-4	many	CASSSRGLNTEAFF
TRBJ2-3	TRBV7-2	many	CASSLVTDTDTQYF
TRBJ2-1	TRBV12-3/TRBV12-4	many	CASSLGRELDEQFF
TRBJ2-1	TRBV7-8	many	CASSTRDRVYNEQFF
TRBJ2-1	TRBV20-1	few	CSAVPGLAGSEQFF
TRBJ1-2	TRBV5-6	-	CASSLFGDYGYTF
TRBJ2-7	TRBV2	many	CASSESGFSSYEQYF
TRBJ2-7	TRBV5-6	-	CASCGPGYEQYF
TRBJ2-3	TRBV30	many	CASPLGGSTDTQYF
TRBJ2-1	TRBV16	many	CASRPGGRGNEQFF
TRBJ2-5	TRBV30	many	CAWNPLAGKGQTQYF
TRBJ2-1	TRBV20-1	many	CSAIREVRRDEQFF
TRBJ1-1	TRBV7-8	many	CASSPGPGYGNTEAFF
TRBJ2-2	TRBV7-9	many	CASRGTGRTGELFF
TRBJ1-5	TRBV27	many	CASSLGLHAQPQHF
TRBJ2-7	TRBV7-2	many	CASSQSGSYEQYF
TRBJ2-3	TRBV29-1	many	CSVADFGSTDTQYF
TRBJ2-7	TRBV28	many	CASSDPQGAYEQYF
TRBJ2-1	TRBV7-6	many	CASRASGPYNEQFF
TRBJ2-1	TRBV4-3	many	CASSQGWDRGLEQFF
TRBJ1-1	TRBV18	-	CASSPGTTEAFF
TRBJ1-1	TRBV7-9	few	CASSILGGNTEAFF
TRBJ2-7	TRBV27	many	CASSTSTGVGEQYF
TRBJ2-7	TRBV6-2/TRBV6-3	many	CASSSTGTGVGEQYF
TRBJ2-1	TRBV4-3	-	CASSQGSEYNEQFF
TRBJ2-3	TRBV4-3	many	CASSQDVLGSSTDTQYF
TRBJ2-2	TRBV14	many	CASSQVQFNTGELFF
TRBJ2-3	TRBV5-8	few	CASSALETAGTDTQYF
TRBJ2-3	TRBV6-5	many	CASSPLWGQNTDTQYF
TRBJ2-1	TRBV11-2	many	CASSLEITSGRSYEQFF
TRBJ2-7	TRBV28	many	CASSDSGQPYEQYF
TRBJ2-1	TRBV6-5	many	CASSYSLAGSEQFF
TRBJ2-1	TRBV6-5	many	CASEAGVAYNEQFF
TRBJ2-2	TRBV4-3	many	CASSQPGTSRAGELFF
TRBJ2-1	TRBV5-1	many	CASSLGTSGTFF
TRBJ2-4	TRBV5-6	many	CASSLAPGTGGEGNIQYF